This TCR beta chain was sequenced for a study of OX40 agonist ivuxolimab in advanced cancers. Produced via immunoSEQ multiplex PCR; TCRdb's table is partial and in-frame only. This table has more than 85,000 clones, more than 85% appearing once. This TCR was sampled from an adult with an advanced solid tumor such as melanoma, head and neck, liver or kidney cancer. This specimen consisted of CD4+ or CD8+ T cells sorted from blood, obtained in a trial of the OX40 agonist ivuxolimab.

This chain's CDR3 is CASSLTGKSYEQYF. The CDR3 nucleotides are TGCGCCAGCAGCTTGACCGGGAAATCCTACGAGCAGTACTTC. The chain has TRBV5-1 and TRBJ2-7; possibly TRBD2 for D (5 bases). The CDR3 is made up of 14 amino acids. Trimming stripped 1 base from V and 1 base from J, with 9 bases between. Per the germline V gene, CDR1 is SGHRS and CDR2 is YFSETQ.